This T cell receptor beta chain was found in a study of blood T cell repertoires in COVID-19. Study context: Sources were T cells, B-cell-depleted T cells, or PBMCs; the material itself was cDNA or gDNA.

Only one count was recorded for this clone. The CDR3 has 12 residues. The ends were cut back, 0 bases at V and 9 bases at J, with 10 bases in the middle. Germline CDR1 reads SGHRS; CDR2 reads YFSETQ. Original processing methods: Amplification from reference gene primers served as the basis for estimated nucleated cell counts. Only in-frame clones appear in the TCRdb table, and some are missing; sequencing was by immunoSEQ multiplex PCR. That table furnishes V, J and clone size, whereas the DNA furnished D and trimming. The sample shows tens of thousands of clones, more than 85% of them seen only once.

This TCR was sampled from a man aged 45-65 years with active COVID-19. The V gene is TRBV5-1, the J gene TRBJ2-7; no definite D call. The sample consisted of peripheral blood. The CDR3 region is CASSLGESRQYF. The CDR3, as DNA: TGCGCCAGCAGCTTGGGAGAGAGTAGGCAGTACTTC.